These T cell receptor beta chains were read from a single sample in a study of cytomegalovirus exposure and HLA in healthy donors. Data came from immunoSEQ multiplex PCR; TCRdb stores just in-frame clones and leaves some out. The sample lists 120,000 to 150,000 clones, about 80% occurring once. The source material was PBMCs. The source of these receptors is a male donor in good health and CMV-seronegative. Both conserved end residues are part of each CDR3. The order of the fields is J gene, D gene, CDR3 length, clone size, V gene, CDR3 protein, CDR3 DNA. The D gene is left open where the match is weak. For some rows the clone size is stated as once, few or many, or as a class when expanded; others skip it.

TRBJ2-7 - 14 - TRBV11-3 CASSSRQASYEQYF TGTGCCAGCAGCTCTCGACAGGCCTCCTACGAGCAGTACTTC
TRBJ2-6 - 19 - TRBV7-9 CASSPQRVGRGPGANVLTF TGTGCCAGCAGCCCCCAGCGGGTTGGTCGAGGGCCTGGGGCCAACGTCCTGACTTTC
TRBJ2-3 TRBD1 15 - TRBV28 CASSLGDRVTDTQYF TGTGCCAGCAGTTTGGGGGACAGGGTCACAGATACGCAGTATTTT
TRBJ2-1 TRBD1 14 - TRBV6-5 CASRRQGEDNEQFF TGTGCCAGCAGAAGACAGGGGGAGGACAATGAGCAGTTCTTC
TRBJ2-5 - 12 - TRBV28 CASSYSLKTQYF TGTGCCAGCAGCTACAGTCTTAAGACCCAGTACTTC
TRBJ2-3 TRBD2 17 - TRBV19 CASSTRTSGGAGDTQYF TGTGCCAGTAGTACCCGGACTAGCGGGGGGGCTGGGGATACGCAGTATTTT
TRBJ2-7 - 13 - TRBV28 CASNPSTTYEQYF TGTGCCAGCAATCCGAGTACGACCTACGAGCAGTACTTC
TRBJ2-7 TRBD1 14 - TRBV30 CAWIPGQGTYEQYF TGTGCCTGGATCCCGGGACAGGGAACCTACGAGCAGTACTTC
TRBJ1-4 - 10 - TRBV7-3 CASRGEKLFF TGTGCCAGCCGGGGGGAAAAACTGTTTTTT
TRBJ2-7 TRBD1 13 - TRBV6-5 CASSPGTGREQYF TGTGCCAGCAGCCCCGGGACAGGGAGGGAGCAGTACTTC
TRBJ2-6 TRBD2 17 - TRBV6-1 CASSEWRRGSGANGLTF TGTGCCAGCAGTGAATGGCGGCGGGGGTCCGGGGCCAACGGCCTGACTTTC
TRBJ2-3 TRBD2 19 - TRBV28 CASSSSAGAGTSGSDTQYF TGTGCCAGCAGTTCCTCGGCCGGGGCCGGGACTAGCGGGTCAGATACGCAGTATTTT
TRBJ2-3 - 16 - TRBV7-2 CASTQGPLANTDTQYF TGTGCCAGCACTCAAGGGCCGCTAGCGAACACTGATACGCAGTATTTT
TRBJ1-5 TRBD1 18 once TRBV4-1 CASSQDFGTGSSGQPQHF TGCGCCAGCAGCCAAGATTTCGGGACAGGGAGTTCAGGGCAGCCCCAGCATTTT
TRBJ1-2 - 14 - TRBV18 CASSTSGEIYGYTF TGTGCCAGCTCAACCAGTGGGGAGATCTATGGCTACACCTTC
TRBJ1-1 - 15 - TRBV5-4 CASSLGSGKENEAFF TGTGCCAGCAGCTTGGGGTCAGGAAAAGAAAATGAAGCTTTCTTT
TRBJ2-5 - 14 - TRBV4-2 CASSQQTPGETQYF TGTGCCAGCAGCCAGCAGACCCCGGGGGAGACCCAGTACTTC
TRBJ1-3 - 15 - TRBV7-9 CASSPRTNRGNTIYF TGTGCCAGCAGCCCCCGGACAAACCGAGGAAACACCATATATTTT
TRBJ1-5 TRBD1 18 few TRBV7-2 CASSLTMDRGKGNQPQHF TGTGCCAGCAGCCTCACCATGGACAGGGGAAAAGGCAATCAGCCCCAGCATTTT
TRBJ2-7 - 14 - TRBV28 CASSSLIQGYEQYF TGTGCCAGCAGTTCCTTGATACAGGGCTACGAGCAGTACTTC
TRBJ2-7 - 13 - TRBV27 CASSSTNLYEQYF TGTGCCAGCAGTTCCACAAATCTTTACGAGCAGTACTTC
TRBJ1-1 TRBD1 15 once TRBV29-1 CSVRQGILPNTEAFF TGCAGCGTCAGACAGGGCATTTTACCGAACACTGAAGCTTTCTTT
TRBJ1-2 - 12 - TRBV27 CASTLSPGGYTF TGTGCCAGCACCCTCTCCCCCGGTGGCTACACCTTC
TRBJ2-2 - 15 once TRBV7-9 CASSLDRVSTGELFF TGTGCCAGCAGCTTAGACAGGGTCTCCACCGGGGAGCTGTTTTTT
TRBJ1-1 TRBD1 16 - TRBV4-1 CASSPLTGQQNTEAFF TGCGCCAGCAGCCCTCTGACGGGACAGCAGAACACTGAAGCTTTCTTT
TRBJ1-5 - 12 - TRBV2 CASSDTNQPQHF TGTGCCAGCAGTGATACTAATCAGCCCCAGCATTTT
TRBJ1-5 - 15 once TRBV6-1 CASSPTGEWNQPQHF TGTGCCAGCAGTCCTACGGGAGAATGGAATCAGCCCCAGCATTTT
TRBJ2-7 - 15 once TRBV15 CATSRDQGGAYEQYF TGTGCCACCAGCAGGGATCAGGGAGGTGCGTACGAGCAGTACTTC
TRBJ1-2 - 17 - TRBV6-1 CASSEFAGRAQHYGYTF TGTGCCAGCAGTGAATTCGCGGGAAGGGCACAACACTATGGCTACACCTTC
TRBJ2-3 - 12 - TRBV5-1 CASSLNTDTQYF TGCGCCAGCAGTTTAAACACAGATACGCAGTATTTT
TRBJ2-3 TRBD1 15 - TRBV15 CATSRGGQVLDTQYF TGTGCCACCAGCAGAGGGGGACAGGTTTTGGATACGCAGTATTTT
TRBJ2-7 TRBD1 14 - TRBV23-1 CASVSPGQVDLKYF TGCGCCAGCGTGTCTCCGGGACAGGTTGATTTAAAGTACTTC
TRBJ2-2 TRBD1 14 - TRBV28 CASSLEQGVGELFF TGTGCCAGCAGTTTGGAACAGGGGGTCGGGGAGCTGTTTTTT
TRBJ2-5 TRBD2 17 - TRBV28 CASSLGGLAGLQETQYF TGTGCCAGCAGTCTAGGGGGACTAGCGGGGCTCCAAGAGACCCAGTACTTC
TRBJ1-4 - 14 - TRBV7-9 CASSLGQANEKLFF TGTGCCAGCAGCTTAGGACAGGCTAATGAAAAACTGTTTTTT
TRBJ1-1 - 14 - TRBV6-1 CASSFGQLNTEAFF TGTGCCAGCAGTTTCGGACAGTTGAACACTGAAGCTTTCTTT
TRBJ1-2 TRBD1 16 - TRBV5-1 CASSLDPDRWNYGYTF TGCGCCAGCAGCTTGGACCCGGACAGGTGGAACTATGGCTACACCTTC
TRBJ1-5 TRBD1 15 - TRBV2 CASQRDRDSNQPQHF TGTGCCAGCCAACGGGACAGGGACAGCAATCAGCCCCAGCATTTT
TRBJ1-2 - 14 - TRBV29-1 CSVESPTGLYGYTF TGCAGCGTTGAATCCCCGACAGGCCTCTATGGCTACACCTTC
TRBJ1-1 - 13 - TRBV4-1 CASSQVGGEEAFF TGCGCCAGCAGCCAAGTCGGGGGGGAGGAAGCTTTCTTT
TRBJ1-1 - 13 - TRBV4-1 CASSIRGRTEAFF TGCGCCAGCAGCATTAGGGGCCGGACTGAAGCTTTCTTT
TRBJ1-6 - 18 - TRBV27 CANQSREPQSSYNSPLHF TGTGCCAACCAATCGAGGGAGCCTCAAAGCTCCTATAATTCACCCCTCCACTTT
TRBJ1-5 - 16 - TRBV27 CASSLNGAAGDQPQHF TGTGCCAGCAGTTTAAACGGCGCGGCAGGGGATCAGCCCCAGCATTTT